A selection of T cell receptor beta chains follows, all from one sample in a study of blood T cell repertoires in COVID-19. Here immunoSEQ multiplex PCR was the method, and the copy in TCRdb shows in-frame clones only, minus some. This table has about 400,000 clones, around 92% appearing once. Material for sequencing was PBMCs or T cells enriched from blood (not recorded which). The receptor source for this set is a woman aged 30 to 39 who had recovered from COVID-19. Both conserved end residues are part of each CDR3. The order of the fields is V gene, clone size, J gene, D gene, CDR3 DNA, CDR3 protein. D genes are given only for firm matches. Not all rows give a size; the values are once, few, many and, for expanded clones, a class.

TRBV12-5	.	TRBJ2-3	TRBD2	TGTGCTAGTGGTTTGGTCCGGGCTAGCGGGGGGACAGATACGCAGTATTTT	CASGLVRASGGTDTQYF
TRBV30	once	TRBJ2-1	TRBD2	TGTGCCTCTAAAACTAGCGGGAGGCACCGGAGCTCCTACAATGAGCAGTTCTTC	CASKTSGRHRSSYNEQFF
TRBV19	.	TRBJ1-2	.	TGTGCCAGTAGTGCCCCTGAGGGGGATCGCTACACCTTC	CASSAPEGDRYTF
TRBV9	few	TRBJ1-5	.	TGTGCCAGCAGCACCTTCGGGGGTTTGGGGAATCAGCCCCAGCATTTT	CASSTFGGLGNQPQHF
TRBV2	.	TRBJ2-7	.	TGTGCCAGCAGTGAACAGGGGATGAACGAGCAGTACTTC	CASSEQGMNEQYF
TRBV28	.	TRBJ2-7	TRBD1	TGTGCCAGCAGTTTATCTTGGACAGGGTCCTACGAGCAGTACTTC	CASSLSWTGSYEQYF
TRBV18	.	TRBJ1-1	TRBD1	TGTGCCAGTTCGACAGGGGGTTCCACTGAAGCTTTCTTT	CASSTGGSTEAFF
TRBV3-1/TRBV3-2	.	TRBJ2-3	.	TGTGCCAGCAGCCAAGTCGCCCCACAGGATACGCAGTATTTT	CASSQVAPQDTQYF
TRBV7-3	.	TRBJ2-7	.	TGTGCCAGCAGCTACCGGGGAGGACCCTACGAGCAGTACTTC	CASSYRGGPYEQYF
TRBV21-1	.	TRBJ1-5	.	TGTGCCAGCAGAAACTACAGGGTACAGCCCCAGCATTTT	CASRNYRVQPQHF
TRBV5-4	.	TRBJ2-2	.	TGTGCCAGCAGCTTGGACCCAGGGACCGGGGAGCTGTTTTTT	CASSLDPGTGELFF
TRBV30	.	TRBJ2-1	.	TGTGCCTGGAGCCCCGACATTTGGCACAGGGTCTTC	CAWSPDIWHRVF
TRBV7-9	few	TRBJ2-1	.	TGTGCCAGCAGCTTAGGCTCCCTACGAACCTACAATGAGCAGTTCTTC	CASSLGSLRTYNEQFF
TRBV12-5	.	TRBJ1-2	.	TGTGCTAGTGGCACCCCCCAGGGCTACACCTTC	CASGTPQGYTF
TRBV19	.	TRBJ2-1	TRBD2	TGTGCCACCGAGCGGGGGGGCTCCTACAATGAGCAGTTCTTC	CATERGGSYNEQFF
TRBV4-2	.	TRBJ1-6	.	TGTGCCAGCAGCCAAATTCTGTCCGAGAGCTCACCCCTCCACTTT	CASSQILSESSPLHF
TRBV30	.	TRBJ1-3	.	TGTGCCTGGGCTACGGACAGAGGAAACACCATATATTTT	CAWATDRGNTIYF
TRBV7-3	.	TRBJ2-3	TRBD2	TGTGCCAGCAGCTTAGCCCCTAGCGGGGGGGCAGATACGCAGTATTTT	CASSLAPSGGADTQYF
TRBV9	once	TRBJ2-1	TRBD1	TGTGCCAGCAGCGACCCCCGAGGACAGGGGGCCAATGAGCAGTTCTTC	CASSDPRGQGANEQFF
TRBV7-3	.	TRBJ2-3	.	TGTGCCAGCAGCCGACGCTCAGGGGAAGATACGCAGTATTTT	CASSRRSGEDTQYF
TRBV7-3	.	TRBJ1-2	.	TGTGCCAGCAGTCTCGGGTCGGGGTTGGATGGCTACACCTTC	CASSLGSGLDGYTF
TRBV5-1	.	TRBJ1-3	.	TGCGCCAGCAGCTTCTCGAGCGATGGAAACACCATATATTTT	CASSFSSDGNTIYF
TRBV6-2/TRBV6-3	.	TRBJ2-1	.	TGTGCCAGCAGTTACGGCAGGTACAATGAGCAGTTCTTC	CASSYGRYNEQFF
TRBV30	.	TRBJ1-1	.	TGTGCCTGGAGTGCAGGACAGTTGAACACTGAAGCTTTCTTT	CAWSAGQLNTEAFF
TRBV6-5	.	TRBJ2-7	TRBD1	TGTGCCAGCTCCTCAGGACAGGGCTCGGACGAGCAGTACTTC	CASSSGQGSDEQYF
TRBV28	few	TRBJ1-1	TRBD1	TGTGCCACCCAGCCGACAGGGTGGGGGACTGAAGCTTTCTTT	CATQPTGWGTEAFF
TRBV18	few	TRBJ2-7	TRBD1	TGTGCCAGCTCACTCAACTTACCGGGACAGGGCTCCTACGAGCAGTACTTC	CASSLNLPGQGSYEQYF
TRBV18	.	TRBJ2-1	.	TGTGCCAGCTCACCAGGGAGCAATGAGCAGTTCTTC	CASSPGSNEQFF
TRBV30	.	TRBJ2-2	.	TGTGCCTGGAGGGGCCCGGGGACCGGGGAGCTGTTTTTT	CAWRGPGTGELFF
TRBV2	.	TRBJ2-7	TRBD1	TGTGCCAGCAGTTTCCGACAGGGGCCCTACGAGCAGTACTTC	CASSFRQGPYEQYF
TRBV27	.	TRBJ2-5	.	TGTGCCAGCAGTTTAAGGAGAAGACTACAAGAGACCCAGTACTTC	CASSLRRRLQETQYF
TRBV10-3	.	TRBJ2-3	.	TGTGCCATCAGGTCGGGGGTGCGCCTTGGGGATACGCAGTATTTT	CAIRSGVRLGDTQYF
TRBV5-6	.	TRBJ2-7	.	TGTGCCAGCAGCGAGAGCCCAACGGTGGTCTACGAGCAGTACTTC	CASSESPTVVYEQYF
TRBV7-2	.	TRBJ2-1	.	TGTGCCAGCAGCTCAACGACTAGTTTCCCGAGAATATCCCCCAATGAGCAGTTCTTC	CASSSTTSFPRISPNEQFF
TRBV3-1/TRBV3-2	.	TRBJ1-1	TRBD1	TGTGCCAGCAGCCTCAGGGGGCAGGACACTGAAGCTTTCTTT	CASSLRGQDTEAFF
TRBV7-3	.	TRBJ2-1	.	TGTGCCAGCAGCTTAAGGGGCGGCGATGAGCAGTTCTTC	CASSLRGGDEQFF
TRBV9	.	TRBJ1-1	TRBD1	TGTGCCAGCAGCGAGGGGGGACAGGGGGCGACTTTCTTT	CASSEGGQGATFF
TRBV30	.	TRBJ2-7	.	TGTGCCTCCGGGGGTTACGAGCAGTACTTC	CASGGYEQYF
TRBV18	.	TRBJ2-7	.	TGTGCCAGCTCACCAAGTAGTCAGTCAGGCTACGAGCAGTACTTC	CASSPSSQSGYEQYF
TRBV18	.	TRBJ1-1	.	TGTGCCAGCTCACCGCAGGGGAACACTGAAGCTTTCTTT	CASSPQGNTEAFF
TRBV4-2	.	TRBJ2-1	.	TGTGCCAGCAGACTTAGCGGCTCCTACAATGAGCAGTTCTTC	CASRLSGSYNEQFF
TRBV5-1	.	TRBJ1-3	.	TGCGCCAGCAGATTGGACGGCGGAGGAAACACCATATATTTT	CASRLDGGGNTIYF
TRBV6-5	.	TRBJ2-5	.	TGTGCCAGCAGTTACGGCGGAATCCAAGAGACCCAGTACTTC	CASSYGGIQETQYF
TRBV3-1/TRBV3-2	.	TRBJ2-5	.	TGTGCCAGCAGCCAAGAGGTCAGTGGCAGACTCCAAGAGACCCAGTACTTC	CASSQEVSGRLQETQYF
TRBV15	.	TRBJ2-5	.	TGTGCCACCAGCAGAGATCGGGAGACCACCTGGGAGACCCAGTACTTC	CATSRDRETTWETQYF
TRBV19	.	TRBJ2-3	.	TGTGCCAGTAGTATCGGGAGTGGGGGTTTAGATACGCAGTATTTT	CASSIGSGGLDTQYF